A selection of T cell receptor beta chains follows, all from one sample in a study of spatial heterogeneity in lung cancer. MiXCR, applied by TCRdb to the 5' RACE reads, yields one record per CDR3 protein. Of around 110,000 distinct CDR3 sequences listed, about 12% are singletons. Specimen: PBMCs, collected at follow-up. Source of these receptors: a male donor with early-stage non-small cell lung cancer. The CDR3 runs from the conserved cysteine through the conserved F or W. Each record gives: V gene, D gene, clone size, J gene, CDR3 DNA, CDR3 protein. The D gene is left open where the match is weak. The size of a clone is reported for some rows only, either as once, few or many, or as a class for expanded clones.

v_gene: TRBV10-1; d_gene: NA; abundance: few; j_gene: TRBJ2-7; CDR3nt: TGCGCCAGCACCCCCGGCCCCGGCGGCGAGCAGTACTTC; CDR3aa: CASTPGPGGEQYF
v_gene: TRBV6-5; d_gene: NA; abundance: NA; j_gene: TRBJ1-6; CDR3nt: TGTGCCAGCAGCTACATGACAGCGCCTAATTCACCCCTCCACTTT; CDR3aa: CASSYMTAPNSPLHF
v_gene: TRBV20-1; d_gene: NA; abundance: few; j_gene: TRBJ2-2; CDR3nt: TGCAGTGCTAGAGATCCTCTCTCCGGGGAGCTGTTTTTT; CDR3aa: CSARDPLSGELFF
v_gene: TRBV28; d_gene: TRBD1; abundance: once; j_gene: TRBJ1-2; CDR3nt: TGTGCCAGCAGACTGGGACAGGGGGGAAATATTGGCTACACCTTC; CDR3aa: CASRLGQGGNIGYTF
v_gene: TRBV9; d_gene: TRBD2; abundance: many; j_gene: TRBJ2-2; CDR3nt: TGTGCCAGCAGCGTAGGTCCTTCGGCGGGGGGGCCCACCGGGGAGCTGTTTTTT; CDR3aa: CASSVGPSAGGPTGELFF
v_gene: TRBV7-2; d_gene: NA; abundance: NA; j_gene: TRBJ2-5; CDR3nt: TGTGCCAGCAGCTTAGTCCCACGCGAGTCCCAGTACTTC; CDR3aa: CASSLVPRESQYF
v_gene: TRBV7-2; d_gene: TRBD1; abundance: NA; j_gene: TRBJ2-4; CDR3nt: TGTGCCAGCAGCGGGACAGGGGGGGCCAAAAACATTCAGTACTTC; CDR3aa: CASSGTGGAKNIQYF
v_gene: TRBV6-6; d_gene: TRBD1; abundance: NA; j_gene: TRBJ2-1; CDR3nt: TGTGCCAGCAGTAAGGGACAGCCTTCCAATGAGCAGTTCTTC; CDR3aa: CASSKGQPSNEQFF
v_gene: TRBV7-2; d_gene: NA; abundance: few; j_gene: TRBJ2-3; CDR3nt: TGTGCCAGCAGCTTACGCGGGCTAGATACGCAGTATTTT; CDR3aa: CASSLRGLDTQYF
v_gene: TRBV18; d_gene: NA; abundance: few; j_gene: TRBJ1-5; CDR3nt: TGTGCCAGCTCACCACCGCAGGGAGACAATCAGCCCCAGCATTTT; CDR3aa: CASSPPQGDNQPQHF
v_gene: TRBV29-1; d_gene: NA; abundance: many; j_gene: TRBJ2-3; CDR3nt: TGCAGCGCACAGGAGATGGGGGGAGATACGCAGTATTTT; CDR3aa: CSAQEMGGDTQYF
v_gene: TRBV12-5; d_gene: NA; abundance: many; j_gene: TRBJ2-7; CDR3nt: TGTGCTAGTGGTCCCGGATGGAACGAGCAGTACTTC; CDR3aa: CASGPGWNEQYF
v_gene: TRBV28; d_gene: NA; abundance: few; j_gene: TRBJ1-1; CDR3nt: TGTGCCAGCAGCCGCCGTGGGGGGAAGGCTGAAGCTTTCTTT; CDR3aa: CASSRRGGKAEAFF
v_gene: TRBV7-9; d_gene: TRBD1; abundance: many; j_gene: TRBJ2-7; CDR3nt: TGTGCCAGCAGCTCGCCGGGACAGGGCCCCGAGCAGTACTTC; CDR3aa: CASSSPGQGPEQYF
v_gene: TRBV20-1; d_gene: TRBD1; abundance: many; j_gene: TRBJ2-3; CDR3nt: TGCAGTGCTCCCCGGGACAGGGTAACAGATACGCAGTATTTT; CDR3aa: CSAPRDRVTDTQYF
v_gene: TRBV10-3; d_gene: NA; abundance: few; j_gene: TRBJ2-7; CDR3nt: TGTGCCATCAGGCAGGGCGGGATGTACGAGCAGTACTTC; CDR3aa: CAIRQGGMYEQYF
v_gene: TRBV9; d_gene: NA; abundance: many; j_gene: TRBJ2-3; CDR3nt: TGTGCCAGCAGCGTATGGAGAAGCACAGATACGCAGTATTTT; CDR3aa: CASSVWRSTDTQYF
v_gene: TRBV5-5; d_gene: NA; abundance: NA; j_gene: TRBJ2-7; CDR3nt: TGTGCCAGCAGCTCGCCTTACGAGCAGTACTTC; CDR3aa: CASSSPYEQYF
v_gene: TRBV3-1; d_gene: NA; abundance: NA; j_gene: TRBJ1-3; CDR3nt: TGTGCCAGCAGCCCTATTGGGGGCTCTGGAAACACCATATATTTT; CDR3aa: CASSPIGGSGNTIYF
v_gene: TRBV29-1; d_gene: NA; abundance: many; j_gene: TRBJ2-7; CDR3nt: TGCAGCGTTGAAGGATCAGCGAACAGCCCAACCTACGAGCAGTACTTC; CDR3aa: CSVEGSANSPTYEQYF
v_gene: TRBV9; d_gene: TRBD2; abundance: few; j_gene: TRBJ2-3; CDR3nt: TGTGCCAGCAGCGCCGGGACTAGGGGCACAGATACGCAGTATTTT; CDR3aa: CASSAGTRGTDTQYF
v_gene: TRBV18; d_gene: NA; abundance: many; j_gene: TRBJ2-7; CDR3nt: TGTGCCAGCTCACCCTTTGGTGGGGACCTCTACGAGCAGTACTTC; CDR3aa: CASSPFGGDLYEQYF
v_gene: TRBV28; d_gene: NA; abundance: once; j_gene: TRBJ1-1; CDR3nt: TGTGCCAGCAGTCCCATTTGGGACCCTAAAAACACTGAAGCTTTCTTT; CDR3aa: CASSPIWDPKNTEAFF
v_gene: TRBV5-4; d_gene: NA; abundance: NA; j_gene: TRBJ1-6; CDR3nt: TGTGCCAGCAGCTCGGGGTGGAGCTCCTATAATTCACCCCTCCACTTT; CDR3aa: CASSSGWSSYNSPLHF
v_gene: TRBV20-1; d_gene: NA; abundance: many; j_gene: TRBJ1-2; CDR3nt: TGCAGTGCTCAGGAGGGCGGCTATGGCTACACCTTC; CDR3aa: CSAQEGGYGYTF
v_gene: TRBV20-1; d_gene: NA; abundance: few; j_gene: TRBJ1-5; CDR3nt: TGCAGTGCAGAAGACAGTGTCAGACAGCCCCAGCATTTT; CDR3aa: CSAEDSVRQPQHF
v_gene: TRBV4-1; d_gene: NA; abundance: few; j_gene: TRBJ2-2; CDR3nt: TGCGCCAGCAGCCGCCAACAGTGGAACACCGGGGAGCTGTTTTTT; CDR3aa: CASSRQQWNTGELFF
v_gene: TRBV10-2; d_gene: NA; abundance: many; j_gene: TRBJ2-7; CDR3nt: TGCGCCAGCGGGGGATTCTTGGACCCCGAGCGGTACTACGAGCAGTACTTC; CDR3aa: CASGGFLDPERYYEQYF
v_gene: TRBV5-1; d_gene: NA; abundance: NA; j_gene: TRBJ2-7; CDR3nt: TGCGCCAGCAGCGTGACCAGCGCCAACGAGCAGTACTTC; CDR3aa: CASSVTSANEQYF
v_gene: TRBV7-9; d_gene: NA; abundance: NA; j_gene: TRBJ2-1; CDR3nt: TGTGCCAGCAGCTTAAGGCAGAGCTCCTACAATGAGCAGTTCTTC; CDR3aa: CASSLRQSSYNEQFF
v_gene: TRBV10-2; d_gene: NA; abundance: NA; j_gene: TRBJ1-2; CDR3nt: TGCGCCAGCAGTGAGCGGGCCTTCTATGGCTACACCTTC; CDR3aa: CASSERAFYGYTF
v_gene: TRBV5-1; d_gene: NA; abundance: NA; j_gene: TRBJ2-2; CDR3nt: TGCGCCAGCAGCCAACAGTCCCCTGGTGGCACCGGGGAGCTGTTTTTT; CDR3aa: CASSQQSPGGTGELFF
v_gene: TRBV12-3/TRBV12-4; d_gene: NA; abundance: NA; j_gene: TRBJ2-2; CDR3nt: TGTGCCAGCAGTTTAGACGGCTCGAACACCGGGGAGCTGTTTTTT; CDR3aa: CASSLDGSNTGELFF
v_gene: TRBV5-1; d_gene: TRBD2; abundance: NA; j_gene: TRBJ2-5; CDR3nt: TGCGCCAGCACCCCGGGAGGGGGGTCCTTCCAAGAGACCCAGTACTTC; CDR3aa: CASTPGGGSFQETQYF
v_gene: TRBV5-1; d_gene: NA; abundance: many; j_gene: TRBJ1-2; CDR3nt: TGCGCCAGCAGCTTTGGGAGGAACTATGGCTACACCTTC; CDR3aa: CASSFGRNYGYTF
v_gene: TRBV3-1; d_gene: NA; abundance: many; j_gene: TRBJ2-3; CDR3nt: TGTGCCAGCAGTCCAAGGATGGCAGATACGCAGTATTTT; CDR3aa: CASSPRMADTQYF
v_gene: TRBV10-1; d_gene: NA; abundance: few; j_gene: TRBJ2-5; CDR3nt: TGCGCCAGCAGTCGGACTCTGAGAGAGACCCAGTACTTC; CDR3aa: CASSRTLRETQYF
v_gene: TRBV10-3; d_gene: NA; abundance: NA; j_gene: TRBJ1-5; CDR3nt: TGTGCCATCACCGGACAGAGCAATCAGCCCCAGCATTTT; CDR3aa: CAITGQSNQPQHF
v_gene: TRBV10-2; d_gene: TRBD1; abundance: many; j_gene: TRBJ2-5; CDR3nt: TGCGCCAGCAGCCGGGACAGCCAAGAGACCCAGTACTTC; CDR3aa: CASSRDSQETQYF
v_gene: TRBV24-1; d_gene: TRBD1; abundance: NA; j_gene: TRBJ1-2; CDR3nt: TGTGCCACCAGCCACAGGGGGCTGAGCTATGGCTACACCTTC; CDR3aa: CATSHRGLSYGYTF
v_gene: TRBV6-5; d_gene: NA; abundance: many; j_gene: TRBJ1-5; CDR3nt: TGTGCCAGCAGTTACTCGGCGCAGACAGGACGGCAGCCCCAGCATTTT; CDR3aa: CASSYSAQTGRQPQHF
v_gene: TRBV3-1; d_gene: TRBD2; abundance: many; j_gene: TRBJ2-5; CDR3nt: TGTGCCAGCAGCCAAGACGCGGGGGGTTCGGAGACCCAGTACTTC; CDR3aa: CASSQDAGGSETQYF
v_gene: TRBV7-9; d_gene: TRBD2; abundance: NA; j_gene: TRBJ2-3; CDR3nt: TGTGCCAGCAGCCTCCTCGTAGCGGGGGTAACAGATACGCAGTATTTT; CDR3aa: CASSLLVAGVTDTQYF
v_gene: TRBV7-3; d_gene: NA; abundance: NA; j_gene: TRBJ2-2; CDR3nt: TGTGCCAGCAGCTTAACCCAGGGCCAGGCCGGGGAGCTGTTTTTT; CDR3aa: CASSLTQGQAGELFF
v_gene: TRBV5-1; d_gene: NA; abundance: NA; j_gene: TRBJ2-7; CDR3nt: TGCGCCAGCAGCTTGGAAGGAAACCCGGCCTACGAGCAGTACTTC; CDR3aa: CASSLEGNPAYEQYF
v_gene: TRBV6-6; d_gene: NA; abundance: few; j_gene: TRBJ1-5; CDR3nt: TGTGCCAGCAGTGTGCCAGGGTACGGGCAGCCCCAGCATTTT; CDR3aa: CASSVPGYGQPQHF
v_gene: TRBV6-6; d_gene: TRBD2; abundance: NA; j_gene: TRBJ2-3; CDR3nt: TGTGCCAGCAGTTTCCCGACTAGCGGGGCGGATACGCAGTATTTT; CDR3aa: CASSFPTSGADTQYF
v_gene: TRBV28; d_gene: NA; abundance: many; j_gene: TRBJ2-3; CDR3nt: TGTGCCAGTAGAGACAGGCCGAGCACAGATACGCAGTATTTT; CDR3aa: CASRDRPSTDTQYF
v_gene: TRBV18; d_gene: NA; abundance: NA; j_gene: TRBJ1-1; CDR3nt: TGTGCCAGCTCACCCCAACAAGAGATGAACACTGAAGCTTTCTTT; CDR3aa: CASSPQQEMNTEAFF
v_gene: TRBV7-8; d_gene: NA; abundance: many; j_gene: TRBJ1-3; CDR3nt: TGTGCCAGCAGCCCTGGAGTGGGGCCCAGGGGAAACACCATATATTTT; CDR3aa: CASSPGVGPRGNTIYF
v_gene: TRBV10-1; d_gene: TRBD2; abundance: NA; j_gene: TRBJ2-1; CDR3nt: TGCGCCAGCAGGTCGGGACTAGCTTCTGAGCAGTTCTTC; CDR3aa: CASRSGLASEQFF